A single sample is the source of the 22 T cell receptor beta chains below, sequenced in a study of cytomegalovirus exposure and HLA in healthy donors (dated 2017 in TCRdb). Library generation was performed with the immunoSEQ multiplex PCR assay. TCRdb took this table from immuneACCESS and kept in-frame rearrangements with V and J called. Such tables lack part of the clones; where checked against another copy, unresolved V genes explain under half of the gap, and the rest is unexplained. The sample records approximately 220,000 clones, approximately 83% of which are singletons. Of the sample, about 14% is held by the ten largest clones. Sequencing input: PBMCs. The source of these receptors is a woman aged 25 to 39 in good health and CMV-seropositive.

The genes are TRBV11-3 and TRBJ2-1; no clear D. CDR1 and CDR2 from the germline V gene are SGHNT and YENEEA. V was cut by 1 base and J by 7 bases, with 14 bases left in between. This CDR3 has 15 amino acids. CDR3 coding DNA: TGTGCCAGCAGCTTAGGAACCTGGAGTCCGAATGAGCAGTTCTTC. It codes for CASSLGTWSPNEQFF.

The CDR3 region is CASSWTSGRGQETQYF. The CDR3 DNA follows: TGTGCCAGCAGCTGGACTAGCGGGAGGGGACAAGAGACCCAGTACTTC. The V call is TRBV25-1, the J call TRBJ2-5; 15 bases are a match to TRBD2. Germline V CDR1 and CDR2: MGHDK, SYGVNS. The CDR3 covers 16 residues. After removal of 6 bases from V and 2 bases from J, the junction contained 4 bases not matched to a gene.

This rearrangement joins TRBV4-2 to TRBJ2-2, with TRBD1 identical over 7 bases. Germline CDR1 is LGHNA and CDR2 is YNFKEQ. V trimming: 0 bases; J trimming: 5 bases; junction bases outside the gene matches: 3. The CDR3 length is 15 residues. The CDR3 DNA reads TGTGCCAGCAGCCAAGAAGAGGGGGCTACCGGGGAGCTGTTTTTT. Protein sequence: CASSQEEGATGELFF.

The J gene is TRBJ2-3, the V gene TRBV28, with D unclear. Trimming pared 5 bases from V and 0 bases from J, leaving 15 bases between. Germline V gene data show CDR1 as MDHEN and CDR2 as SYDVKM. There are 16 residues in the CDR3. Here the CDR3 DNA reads TGTGCCAGCAGTCGCCCGGAGTATACTAGCACAGATACGCAGTATTTT. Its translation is CASSRPEYTSTDTQYF.

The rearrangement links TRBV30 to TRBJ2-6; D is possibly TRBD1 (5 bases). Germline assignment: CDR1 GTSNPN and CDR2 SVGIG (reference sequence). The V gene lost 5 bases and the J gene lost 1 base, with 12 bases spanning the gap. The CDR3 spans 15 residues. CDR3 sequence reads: CAWGMQGSGANVLTF. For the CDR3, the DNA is TGTGCCTGGGGTATGCAGGGTTCTGGGGCCAACGTCCTGACTTTC. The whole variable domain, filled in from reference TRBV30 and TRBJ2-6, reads SQTIHQWPATLVQPVGSPLSLECTVEGTSNPNLYWYRQAAGRGLQLLFYSVGIGQISSEVPQNLSASRPQDRQFILSSKKLLLSDSGFYLCAWGMQGSGANVLTFGAGSRLTVL.

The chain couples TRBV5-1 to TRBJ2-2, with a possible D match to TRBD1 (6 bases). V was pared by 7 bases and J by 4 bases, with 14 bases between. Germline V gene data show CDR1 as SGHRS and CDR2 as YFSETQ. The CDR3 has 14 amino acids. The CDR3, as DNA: TGCGCCAGCGACATAGGGACAACCACCGGGGAGCTGTTTTTT. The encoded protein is CASDIGTTTGELFF.

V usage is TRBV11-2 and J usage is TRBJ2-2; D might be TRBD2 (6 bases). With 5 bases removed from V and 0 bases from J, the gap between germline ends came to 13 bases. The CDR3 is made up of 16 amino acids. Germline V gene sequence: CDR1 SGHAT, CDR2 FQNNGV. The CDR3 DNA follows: TGTGCCAGCAGCCCCCCGGGGGTTGCGAACACCGGGGAGCTGTTTTTT. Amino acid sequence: CASSPPGVANTGELFF. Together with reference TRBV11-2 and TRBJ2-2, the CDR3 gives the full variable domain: EAGVAQSPRYKIIEKRQSVAFWCNPISGHATLYWYQQILGQGPKLLIQFQNNGVVDDSQLPKDRFSAERLKGVDSTLKIQPAKLEDSAVYLCASSPPGVANTGELFFGEGSRLTVL.

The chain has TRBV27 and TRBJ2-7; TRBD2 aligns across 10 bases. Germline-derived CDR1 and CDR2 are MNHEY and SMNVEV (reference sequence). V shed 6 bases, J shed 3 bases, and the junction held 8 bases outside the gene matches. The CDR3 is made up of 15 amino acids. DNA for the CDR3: TGTGCCAGCAGACGCTCTAGCGGGAGTCTCTACGAGCAGTACTTC. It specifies CASRRSSGSLYEQYF.

The CDR3 sequence: CASSFSGAGLQETQYF. The CDR3 DNA sequence: TGCGCCAGCAGCTTCTCCGGGGCCGGATTGCAAGAGACCCAGTACTTC. The V and J genes are TRBV5-1 and TRBJ2-5; D tentatively fits TRBD1 or TRBD2 (5 bases each). Deletions cut 2 bases from V and 2 bases from J, with 16 bases between. This CDR3 spans 16 amino acids. Per the germline V gene, CDR1 is SGHRS and CDR2 is YFSETQ.

The CDR3 nucleotides read TGTGCCAGCAGTAACTCCTTCGGGGACAGGATCCCCTACGAGCAGTACTTC. It translates to CASSNSFGDRIPYEQYF. The chain combines TRBV27 with TRBJ2-7, with TRBD1 matching 8 bases. The trim removed 5 bases at V and 2 bases at J, leaving 14 bases unmatched. Per germline, CDR1 MNHEY and CDR2 SMNVEV (reference sequence). The CDR3 is 17 residues long.

CDR3 in DNA: TGTGCCAGCAGTGAATCGTTGTTGGGGACTAGCGGGAGGGCAGATACGCAGTATTTT. Residues: CASSESLLGTSGRADTQYF. V is TRBV6-1 and J is TRBJ2-3; 16 bases fit TRBD2. J gave up 4 bases and V 2 bases, and 9 bases lay outside the gene matches. Germline V lookup: CDR1 MNHNS, CDR2 SASEGT. CDR3 length: 19 residues.

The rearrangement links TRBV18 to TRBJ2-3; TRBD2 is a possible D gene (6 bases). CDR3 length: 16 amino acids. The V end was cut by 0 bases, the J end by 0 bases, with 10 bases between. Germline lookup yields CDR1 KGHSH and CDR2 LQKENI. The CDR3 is CASSPPAGSSTDTQYF. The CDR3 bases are TGTGCCAGCTCACCACCAGCGGGCTCTAGCACAGATACGCAGTATTTT.

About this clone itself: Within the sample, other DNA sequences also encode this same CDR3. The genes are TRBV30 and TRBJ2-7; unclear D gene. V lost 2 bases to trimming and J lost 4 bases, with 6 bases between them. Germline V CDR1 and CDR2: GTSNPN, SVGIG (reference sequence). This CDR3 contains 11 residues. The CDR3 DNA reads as TGTGCCTGGAGTTCGAGTTACGAGCAGTACTTC. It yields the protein CAWSSSYEQYF.

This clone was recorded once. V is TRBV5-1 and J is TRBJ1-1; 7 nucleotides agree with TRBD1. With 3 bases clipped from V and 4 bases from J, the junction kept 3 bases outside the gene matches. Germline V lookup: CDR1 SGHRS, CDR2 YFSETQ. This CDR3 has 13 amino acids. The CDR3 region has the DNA TGCGCCAGCAGCTCCCAGGGGGGCACTGAAGCTTTCTTT. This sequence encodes CASSSQGGTEAFF.

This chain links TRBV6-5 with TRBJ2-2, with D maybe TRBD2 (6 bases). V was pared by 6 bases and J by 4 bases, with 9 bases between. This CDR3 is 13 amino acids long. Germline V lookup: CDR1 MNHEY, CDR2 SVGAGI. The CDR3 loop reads CASRGTVTGELFF. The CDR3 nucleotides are TGTGCCAGCAGGGGGACTGTCACCGGGGAGCTGTTTTTT.

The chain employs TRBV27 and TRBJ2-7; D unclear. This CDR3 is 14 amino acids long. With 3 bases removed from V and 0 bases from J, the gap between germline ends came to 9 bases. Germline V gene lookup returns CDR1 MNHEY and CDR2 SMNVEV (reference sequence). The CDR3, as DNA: TGTGCCAGCAGTTTGGCCGCGTTCTCCTACGAGCAGTACTTC. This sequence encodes CASSLAAFSYEQYF.

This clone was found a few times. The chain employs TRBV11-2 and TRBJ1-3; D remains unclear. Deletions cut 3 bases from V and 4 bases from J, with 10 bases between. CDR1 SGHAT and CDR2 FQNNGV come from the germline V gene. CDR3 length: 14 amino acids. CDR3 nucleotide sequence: TGTGCCAGCAGCTTTCAAGTTCCGGGAAACACCATATATTTT. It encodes CASSFQVPGNTIYF.

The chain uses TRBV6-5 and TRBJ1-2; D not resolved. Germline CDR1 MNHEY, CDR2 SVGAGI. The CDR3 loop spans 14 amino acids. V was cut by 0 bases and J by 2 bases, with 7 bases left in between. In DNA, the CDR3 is TGTGCCAGCAGTTACTCGAGTGGGAACTATGGCTACACCTTC. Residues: CASSYSSGNYGYTF.

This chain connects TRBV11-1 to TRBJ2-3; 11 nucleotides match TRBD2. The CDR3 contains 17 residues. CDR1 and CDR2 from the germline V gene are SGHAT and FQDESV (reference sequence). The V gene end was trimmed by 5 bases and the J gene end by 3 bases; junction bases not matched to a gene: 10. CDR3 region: CASSHQLAGGPTDTQYF. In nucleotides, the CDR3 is TGTGCCAGCAGCCACCAATTAGCGGGAGGGCCAACAGATACGCAGTATTTT. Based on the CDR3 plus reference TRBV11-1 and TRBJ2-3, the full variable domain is EAEVAQSPRYKITEKSQAVAFWCDPISGHATLYWYRQILGQGPELLVQFQDESVVDDSQLPKDRFSAERLKGVDSTLKIQPAELGDSAMYLCASSHQLAGGPTDTQYFGPGTRLTVL.

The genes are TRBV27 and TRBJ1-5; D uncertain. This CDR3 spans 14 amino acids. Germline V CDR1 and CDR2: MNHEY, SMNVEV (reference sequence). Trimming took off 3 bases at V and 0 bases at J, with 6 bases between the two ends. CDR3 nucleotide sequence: TGTGCCAGCAGTTTCAAAATTAGCAATCAGCCCCAGCATTTT. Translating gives CASSFKISNQPQHF.

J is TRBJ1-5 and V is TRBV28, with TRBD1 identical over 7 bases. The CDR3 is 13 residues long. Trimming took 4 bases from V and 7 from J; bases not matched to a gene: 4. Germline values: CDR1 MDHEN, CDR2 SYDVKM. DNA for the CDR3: TGTGCCAGCAGTTCCCCAGGGGGACAGCCCCAGCATTTT. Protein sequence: CASSSPGGQPQHF.

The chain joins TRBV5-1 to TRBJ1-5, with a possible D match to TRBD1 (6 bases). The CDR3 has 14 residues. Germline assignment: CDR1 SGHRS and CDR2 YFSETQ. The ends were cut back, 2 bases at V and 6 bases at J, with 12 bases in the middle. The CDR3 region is CASSFGGLGQPQHF. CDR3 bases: TGCGCCAGCAGCTTTGGGGGCCTGGGTCAGCCCCAGCATTTT.